The following is a TCR beta chain sequence with its context. Deletions cut 0 bases from V and 0 bases from J, with 8 bases between. Looked up from germline, CDR1 is SGHRS and CDR2 is YFSETQ. The CDR3 contains 15 residues. The data were produced by immunoSEQ multiplex PCR, yet TCRdb's version contains in-frame clones alone and is incomplete. The sample gives approximately 90,000 clones, about 89% of which show up once; approximately 5% is in the top ten. These data belong to a study of T cell responses to AZD1222 COVID-19 vaccine. V gene TRBV5-1 combines with J gene TRBJ2-3; D unclear. This TCR derives from an adult who received the AZD1222 COVID-19 vaccine. Sequencing used peripheral blood, obtained 28 days after the second AZD1222 dose. This CDR3 is CASSLAGPSTDTQYF. CDR3 bases: TGCGCCAGCAGCTTGGCCGGTCCTAGCACAGATACGCAGTATTTT.